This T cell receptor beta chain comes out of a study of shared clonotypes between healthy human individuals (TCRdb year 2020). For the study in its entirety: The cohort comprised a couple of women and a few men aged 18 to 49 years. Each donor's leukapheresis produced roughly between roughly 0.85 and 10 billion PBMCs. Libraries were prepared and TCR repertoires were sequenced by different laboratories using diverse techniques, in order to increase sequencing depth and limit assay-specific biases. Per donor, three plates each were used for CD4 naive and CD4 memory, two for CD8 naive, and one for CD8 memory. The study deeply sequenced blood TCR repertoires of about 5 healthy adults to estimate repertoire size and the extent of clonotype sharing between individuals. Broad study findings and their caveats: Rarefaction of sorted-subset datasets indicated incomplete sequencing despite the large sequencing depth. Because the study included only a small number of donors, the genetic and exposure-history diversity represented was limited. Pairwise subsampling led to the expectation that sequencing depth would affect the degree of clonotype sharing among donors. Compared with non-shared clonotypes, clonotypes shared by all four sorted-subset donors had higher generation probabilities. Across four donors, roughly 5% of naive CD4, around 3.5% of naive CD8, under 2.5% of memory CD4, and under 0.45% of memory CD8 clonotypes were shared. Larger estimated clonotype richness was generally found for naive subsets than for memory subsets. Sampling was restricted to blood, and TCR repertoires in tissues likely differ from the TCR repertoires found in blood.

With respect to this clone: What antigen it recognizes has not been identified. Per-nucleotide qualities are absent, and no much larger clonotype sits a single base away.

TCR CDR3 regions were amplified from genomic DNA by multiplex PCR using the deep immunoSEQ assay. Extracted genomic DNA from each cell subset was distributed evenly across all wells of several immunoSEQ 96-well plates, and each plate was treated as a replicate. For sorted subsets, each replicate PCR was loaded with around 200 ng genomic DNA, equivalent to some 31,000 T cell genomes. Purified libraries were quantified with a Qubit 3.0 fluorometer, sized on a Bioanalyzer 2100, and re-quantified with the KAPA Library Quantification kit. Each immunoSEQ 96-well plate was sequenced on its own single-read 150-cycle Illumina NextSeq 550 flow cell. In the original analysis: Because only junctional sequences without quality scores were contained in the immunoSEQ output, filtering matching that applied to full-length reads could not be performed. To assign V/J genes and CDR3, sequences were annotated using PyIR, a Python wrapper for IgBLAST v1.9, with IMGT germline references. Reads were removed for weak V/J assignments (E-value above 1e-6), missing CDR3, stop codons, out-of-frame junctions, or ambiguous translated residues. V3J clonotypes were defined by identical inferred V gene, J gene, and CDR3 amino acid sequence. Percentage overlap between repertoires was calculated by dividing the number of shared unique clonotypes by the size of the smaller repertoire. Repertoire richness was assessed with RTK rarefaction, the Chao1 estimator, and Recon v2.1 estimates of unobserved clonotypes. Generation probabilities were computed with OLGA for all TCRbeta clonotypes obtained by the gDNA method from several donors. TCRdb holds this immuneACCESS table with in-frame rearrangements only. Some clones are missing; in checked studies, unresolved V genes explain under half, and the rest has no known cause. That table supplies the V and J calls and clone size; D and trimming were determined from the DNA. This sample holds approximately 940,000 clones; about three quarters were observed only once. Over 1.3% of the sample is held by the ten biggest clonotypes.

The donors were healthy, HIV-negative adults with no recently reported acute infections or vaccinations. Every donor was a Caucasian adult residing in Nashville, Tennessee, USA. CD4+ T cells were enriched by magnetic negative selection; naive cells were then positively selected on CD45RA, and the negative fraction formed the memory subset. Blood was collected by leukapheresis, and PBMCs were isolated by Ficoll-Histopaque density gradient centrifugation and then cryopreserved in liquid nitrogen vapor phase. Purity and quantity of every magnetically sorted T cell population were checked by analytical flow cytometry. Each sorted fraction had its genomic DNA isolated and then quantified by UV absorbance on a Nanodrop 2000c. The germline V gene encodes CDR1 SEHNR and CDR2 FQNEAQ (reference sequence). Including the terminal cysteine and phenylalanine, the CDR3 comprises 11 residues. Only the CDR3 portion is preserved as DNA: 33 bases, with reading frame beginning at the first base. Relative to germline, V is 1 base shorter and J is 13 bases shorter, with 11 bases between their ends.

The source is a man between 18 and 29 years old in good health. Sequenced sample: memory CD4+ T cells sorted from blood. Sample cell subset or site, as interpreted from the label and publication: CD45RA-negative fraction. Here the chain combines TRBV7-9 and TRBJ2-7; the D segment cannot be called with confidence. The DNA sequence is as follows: TGTGCCAGCAGCTTAGAGGGTTTAGGATACTTC. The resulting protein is CASSLEGLGYF.